This T cell receptor (beta chain) was obtained from a study of cytomegalovirus exposure and HLA in healthy donors. Study-wide results and caveats: An apparent linkage of common viral pathogens to several of the most significant clusters emerged in a later analysis. In an earlier analysis, in around 590 donors, most V segments appeared productive either ~90% or ~30% of the time. Information on immune exposure was restricted to one variable (CMV serostatus).

Note on this clone: Its antigen is not identified.

Germline CDR1 reads WNHNN; CDR2 reads SYGVQD (reference sequence). The CDR3 is 16 amino acids. The V gene lost 0 bases and the J gene lost 7 bases, with 13 bases spanning the gap. PCR primers comprised 60 Vbeta and 13 Jbeta primers. Measured with immunoSEQ multiplex PCR; TCRdb has only the in-frame clones, and not every one. This sample carries some 180,000 clones, 82% of them seen once, and the ten largest clones take approximately 1.4%. This rearrangement joins TRBV10-1 to TRBJ1-6; a weak D match, TRBD1 (5 bases). This TCR came from a man in his forties in good health and CMV-seronegative. The sample was PBMCs. This CDR3 reads CASSESNRGNNSPLHF. DNA of the CDR3: TGCGCCAGCAGTGAGTCGAATCGGGGGAACAATTCACCCCTCCACTTT.